Included here is one T cell receptor (beta chain) sequence, with context. Germline V gene lookup returns CDR1 MNHEY and CDR2 SVGEGT. Trimming took 2 bases from V and 1 from J, leaving 12 bases between them. CDR3 size: 15 residues. The data were obtained in a study of Graves' ophthalmopathy and Graves' hyperthyroidism. Beta-chain TCR CDR3 regions were amplified from RNA transcripts. HTBI primers were employed in first-round RT-PCR, then a second-round multiplex PCR followed. TCRdb passed the multiplex PCR reads through MiXCR, listing each CDR3 protein once. This sample has fewer than 400,000 distinct CDR3 sequences, with 15% to 20% found just once. Ophthalmopathy donors showed moderate-to-severe activity, CAS ≥3, NOSPECS ≥4 and a duration under 3 months.

The TCR sequence derives from a woman between 18 and 30 years old with Graves' ophthalmopathy. The V gene is TRBV6-2 or TRBV6-3, the J gene TRBJ2-7, with D possibly called TRBD1 or TRBD2 (5 bases each). What was sequenced was peripheral blood. CDR3: CASSYPDSGSYEQYF. CDR3 bases: TGTGCCAGCAGTTACCCAGACAGCGGATCCTACGAGCAGTACTTC.